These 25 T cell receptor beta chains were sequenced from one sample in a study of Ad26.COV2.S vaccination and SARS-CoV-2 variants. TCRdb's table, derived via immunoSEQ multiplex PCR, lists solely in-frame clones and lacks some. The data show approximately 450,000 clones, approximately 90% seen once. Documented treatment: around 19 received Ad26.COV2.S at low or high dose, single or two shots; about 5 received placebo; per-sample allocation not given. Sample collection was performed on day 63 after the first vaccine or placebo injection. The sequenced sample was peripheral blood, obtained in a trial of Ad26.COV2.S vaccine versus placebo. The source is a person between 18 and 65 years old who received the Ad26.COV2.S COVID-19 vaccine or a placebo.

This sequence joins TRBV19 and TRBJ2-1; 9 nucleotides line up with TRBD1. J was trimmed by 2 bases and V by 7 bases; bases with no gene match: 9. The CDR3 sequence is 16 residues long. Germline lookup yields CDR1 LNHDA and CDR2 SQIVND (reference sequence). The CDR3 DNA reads TGTGCCAGTACCGGAAGCCGGGACAGGGCCTACAATGAGCAGTTCTTC. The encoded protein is CASTGSRDRAYNEQFF. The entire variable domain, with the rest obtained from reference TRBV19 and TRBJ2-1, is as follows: DGGITQSPKYLFRKEGQNVTLSCEQNLNHDAMYWYRQDPGQGLRLIYYSQIVNDFQKGDIAEGYSVSREKKESFPLTVTSAQKNPTAFYLCASTGSRDRAYNEQFFGPGTRLTVL.

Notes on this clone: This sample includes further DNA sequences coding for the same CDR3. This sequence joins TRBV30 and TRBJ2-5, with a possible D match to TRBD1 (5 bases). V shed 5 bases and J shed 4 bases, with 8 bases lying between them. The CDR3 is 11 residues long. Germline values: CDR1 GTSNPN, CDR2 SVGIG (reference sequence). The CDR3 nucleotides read TGTGCCTGGGGCCAGGGAGAGACCCAGTACTTC. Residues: CAWGQGETQYF.

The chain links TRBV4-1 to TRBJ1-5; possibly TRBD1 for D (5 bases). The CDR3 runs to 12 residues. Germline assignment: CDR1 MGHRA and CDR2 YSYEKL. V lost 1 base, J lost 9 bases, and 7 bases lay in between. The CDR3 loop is CASSQVGGPQHF. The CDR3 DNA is TGCGCCAGCAGCCAAGTGGGGGGGCCCCAGCATTTT.

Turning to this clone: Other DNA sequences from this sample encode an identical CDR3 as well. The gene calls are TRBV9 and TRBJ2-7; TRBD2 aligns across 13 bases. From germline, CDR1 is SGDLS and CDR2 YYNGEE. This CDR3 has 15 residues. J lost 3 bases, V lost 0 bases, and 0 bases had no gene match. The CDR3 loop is CASSVGTSGSYEQYF. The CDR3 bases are TGTGCCAGCAGCGTAGGGACTAGCGGGAGCTACGAGCAGTACTTC.

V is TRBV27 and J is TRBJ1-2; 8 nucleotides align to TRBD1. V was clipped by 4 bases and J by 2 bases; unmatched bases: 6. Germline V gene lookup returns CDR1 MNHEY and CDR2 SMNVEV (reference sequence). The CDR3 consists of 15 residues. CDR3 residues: CASSSTWTGNYGYTF. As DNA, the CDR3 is TGTGCCAGCAGTTCTACTTGGACAGGGAACTATGGCTACACCTTC.

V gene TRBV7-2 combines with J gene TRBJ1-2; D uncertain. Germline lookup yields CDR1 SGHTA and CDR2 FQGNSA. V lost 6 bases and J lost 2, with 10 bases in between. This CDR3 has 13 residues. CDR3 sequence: CASSQDKNYGYTF. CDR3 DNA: TGTGCCAGCAGTCAAGACAAGAACTATGGCTACACCTTC.

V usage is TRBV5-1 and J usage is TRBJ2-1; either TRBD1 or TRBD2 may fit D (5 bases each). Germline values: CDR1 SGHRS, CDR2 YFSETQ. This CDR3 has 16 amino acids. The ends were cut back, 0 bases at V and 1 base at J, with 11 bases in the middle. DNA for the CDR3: TGCGCCAGCAGCTTGGGAGGGGCCTCTTCCTACAATGAGCAGTTCTTC. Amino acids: CASSLGGASSYNEQFF.

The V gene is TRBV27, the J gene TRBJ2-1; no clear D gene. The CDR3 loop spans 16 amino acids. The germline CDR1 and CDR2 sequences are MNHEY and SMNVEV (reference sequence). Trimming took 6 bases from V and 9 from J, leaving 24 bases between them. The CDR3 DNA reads TGTGCCAGCAGCCCCTCTTCCGGTCTAGTTCCTGGTGAGCAGTTCTTC. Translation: CASSPSSGLVPGEQFF.

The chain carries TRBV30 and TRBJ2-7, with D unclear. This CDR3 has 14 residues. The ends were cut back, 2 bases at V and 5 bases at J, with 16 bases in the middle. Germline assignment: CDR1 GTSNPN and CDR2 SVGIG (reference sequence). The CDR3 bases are TGTGCCTGGAGTCCATTGGGCGCAGGCGACGAGCAGTACTTC. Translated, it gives CAWSPLGAGDEQYF.

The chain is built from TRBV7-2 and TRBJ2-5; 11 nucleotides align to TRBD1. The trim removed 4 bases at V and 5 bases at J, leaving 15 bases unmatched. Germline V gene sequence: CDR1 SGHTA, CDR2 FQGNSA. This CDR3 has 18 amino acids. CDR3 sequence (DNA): TGTGCCAGCAGCTACCGGGACAGGGGGAGCGGGTGGGCTGAGACCCAGTACTTC. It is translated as CASSYRDRGSGWAETQYF.

The CDR3 reads CASSQKLAGVSYEQYF. CDR3 in DNA: TGTGCCAGCAGCCAGAAACTTGCGGGGGTCTCCTACGAGCAGTACTTC. The J gene is TRBJ2-7, the V gene TRBV3-1 (or the pseudogene TRBV3-2), with 7 bases identical to TRBD2. From germline, CDR1 is LGHDT and CDR2 YNNKEL (reference sequence). J was trimmed by 0 bases and V by 3 bases; bases with no gene match: 8. The CDR3 totals 16 residues.

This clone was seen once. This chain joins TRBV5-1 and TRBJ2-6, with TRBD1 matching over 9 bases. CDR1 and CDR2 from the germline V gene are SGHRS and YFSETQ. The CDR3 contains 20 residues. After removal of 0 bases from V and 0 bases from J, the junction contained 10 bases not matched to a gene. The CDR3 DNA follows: TGCGCCAGCAGCTTGGCGCCCGGGACAGGGAGTGACTCTGGGGCCAACGTCCTGACTTTC. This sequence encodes CASSLAPGTGSDSGANVLTF.

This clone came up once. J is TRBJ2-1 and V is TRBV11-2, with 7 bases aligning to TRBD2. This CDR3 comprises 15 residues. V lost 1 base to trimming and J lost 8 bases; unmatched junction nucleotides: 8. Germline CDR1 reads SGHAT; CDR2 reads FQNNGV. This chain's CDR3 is CASSLARLADDEQFF. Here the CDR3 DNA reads TGTGCCAGCAGCTTAGCGCGGCTAGCGGACGATGAGCAGTTCTTC.

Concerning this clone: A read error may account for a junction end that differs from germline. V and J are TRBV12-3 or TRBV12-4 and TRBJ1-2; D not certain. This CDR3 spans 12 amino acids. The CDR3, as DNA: TGTGCCAGCAGTTTAGTTGAGGGAAAAACAGCCTTC. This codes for CASSLVEGKTAF.

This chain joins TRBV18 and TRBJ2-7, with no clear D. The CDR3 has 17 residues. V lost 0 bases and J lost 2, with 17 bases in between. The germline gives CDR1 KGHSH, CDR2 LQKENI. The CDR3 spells CASSPPRSASSAYEQYF. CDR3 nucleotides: TGTGCCAGCTCACCACCCCGGAGTGCCAGTTCCGCCTACGAGCAGTACTTC. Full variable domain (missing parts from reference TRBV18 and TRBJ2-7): NAGVMQNPRHLVRRRGQEARLRCSPMKGHSHVYWYRQLPEEGLKFMVYLQKENIIDESGMPKERFSAEFPKEGPSILRIQQVVRGDSAAYFCASSPPRSASSAYEQYFGPGTRLTVT.

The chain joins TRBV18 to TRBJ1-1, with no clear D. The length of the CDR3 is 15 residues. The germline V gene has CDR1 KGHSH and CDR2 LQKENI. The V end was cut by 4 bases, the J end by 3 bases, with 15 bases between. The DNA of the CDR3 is TGTGCCAGCTCACTGACATCCGGGAAGGACACTGAAGCTTTCTTT. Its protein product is CASSLTSGKDTEAFF.

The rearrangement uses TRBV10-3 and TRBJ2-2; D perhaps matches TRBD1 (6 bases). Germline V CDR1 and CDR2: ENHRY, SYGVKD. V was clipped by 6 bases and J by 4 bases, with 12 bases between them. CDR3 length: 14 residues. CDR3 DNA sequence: TGTGCCATCAGCCGGGACACCTTCACCGGGGAGCTGTTTTTT. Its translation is CAISRDTFTGELFF.

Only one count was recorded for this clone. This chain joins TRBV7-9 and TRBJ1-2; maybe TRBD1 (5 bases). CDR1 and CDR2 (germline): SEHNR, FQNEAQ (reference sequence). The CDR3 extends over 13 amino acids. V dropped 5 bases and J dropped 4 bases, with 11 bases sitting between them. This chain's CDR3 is CASSRDGLYGYTF. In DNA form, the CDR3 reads TGTGCCAGCAGCCGGGACGGCCTCTATGGCTACACCTTC.

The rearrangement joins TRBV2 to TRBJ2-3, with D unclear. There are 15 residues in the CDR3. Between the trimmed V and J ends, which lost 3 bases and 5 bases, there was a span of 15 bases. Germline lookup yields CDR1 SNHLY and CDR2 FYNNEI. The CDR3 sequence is CASSETVEMGDTQYF. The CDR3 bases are TGTGCCAGCAGTGAGACCGTAGAAATGGGAGATACGCAGTATTTT.

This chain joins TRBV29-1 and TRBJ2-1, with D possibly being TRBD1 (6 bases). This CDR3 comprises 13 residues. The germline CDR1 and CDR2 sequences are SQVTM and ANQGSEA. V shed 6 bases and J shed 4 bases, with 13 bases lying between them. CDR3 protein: CSVRTDLYNEQFF. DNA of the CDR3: TGCAGCGTGAGGACAGACCTGTACAATGAGCAGTTCTTC.

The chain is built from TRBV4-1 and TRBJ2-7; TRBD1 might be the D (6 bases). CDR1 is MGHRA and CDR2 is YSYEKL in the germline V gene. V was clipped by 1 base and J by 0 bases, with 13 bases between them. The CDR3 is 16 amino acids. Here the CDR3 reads CASSQVPQGRSYEQYF. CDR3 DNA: TGCGCCAGCAGCCAAGTCCCACAGGGCCGCTCCTACGAGCAGTACTTC.

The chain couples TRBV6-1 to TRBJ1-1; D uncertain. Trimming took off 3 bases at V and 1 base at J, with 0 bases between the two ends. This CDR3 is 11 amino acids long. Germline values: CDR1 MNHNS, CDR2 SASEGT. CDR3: CASSENTEAFF. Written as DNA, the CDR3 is TGTGCCAGCAGTGAGAACACTGAAGCTTTCTTT.

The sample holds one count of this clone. CDR3 sequence (DNA): TGTGCCAGCAGCCAAGAGTGGACAGGGGGCCAAGAGACCCAGTACTTC. Protein product: CASSQEWTGGQETQYF. The chain combines TRBV4-2 with TRBJ2-5, with 10 bases fitting TRBD1. Germline V gene data show CDR1 as LGHNA and CDR2 as YNFKEQ. This CDR3 has 16 residues. V lost 0 bases and J lost 1; bases outside the gene matches: 2.

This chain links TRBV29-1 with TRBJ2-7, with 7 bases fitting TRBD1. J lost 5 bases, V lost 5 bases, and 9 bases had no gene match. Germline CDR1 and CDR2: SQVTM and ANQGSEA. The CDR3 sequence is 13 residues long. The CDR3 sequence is CSVLSQDRHEQYF. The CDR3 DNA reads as TGCAGCGTTCTTAGCCAGGACAGGCACGAGCAGTACTTC.

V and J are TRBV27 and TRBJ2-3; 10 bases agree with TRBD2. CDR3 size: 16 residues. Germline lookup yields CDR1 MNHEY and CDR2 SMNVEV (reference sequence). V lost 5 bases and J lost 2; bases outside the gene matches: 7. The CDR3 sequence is CASSRTSGSITDTQYF. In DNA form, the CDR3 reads TGTGCCAGCAGTCGGACTAGCGGCAGTATCACAGATACGCAGTATTTT.